Each of the 13 T cell receptor beta chains below was sequenced from the same sample in a study of T cells in Graves' hyperthyroidism and ophthalmopathy. Amplification of TCR beta CDR3 regions was performed using RNA transcripts as template. The HTBI primer set served for first-round RT-PCR of the TCR CDR3. TCRdb redid the calling of the multiplex PCR reads with MiXCR, one entry per CDR3 protein. This sample carries some 500,000 distinct CDR3 sequences, about an eighth of them seen once, and the ten largest clones take over 15%. Material: blood. The origin of the receptors is a woman aged 18-29 years with Graves' hyperthyroidism.

This clonotype appeared a few times. The chain has TRBV9 and TRBJ2-5, with a possible D match to TRBD2 (6 bases). Germline CDR1 is SGDLS and CDR2 is YYNGEE. V was shortened by 3 bases and J by 0 bases, with 9 bases between the two germline ends. The CDR3 loop spans 14 amino acids. CDR3 protein: CASSALAYQETQYF. The CDR3 bases are TGTGCCAGCAGCGCTCTAGCGTACCAAGAGACCCAGTACTTC.

This clonotype was found many times. J is TRBJ2-3 and V is TRBV6-1; D is undetermined. Germline assignment: CDR1 MNHNS and CDR2 SASEGT. The length of the CDR3 is 15 residues. The ends were cut back, 1 base at V and 1 base at J, with 9 bases in the middle. Here the CDR3 DNA reads TGTGCCAGCAGTGAAGTGCATTTAGGCACAGATACGCAGTATTTT. Translating gives CASSEVHLGTDTQYF.

This clonotype was recorded at least ten times. The rearrangement joins TRBV27 to TRBJ1-1; 7 bases map to TRBD1. CDR1 is MNHEY and CDR2 is SMNVEV in the germline V gene (reference sequence). The CDR3 contains 15 residues. Unmatched junction bases numbered 9, after V lost 5 bases and J lost 3 bases. The CDR3 sequence: CASSPSTGPYTEAFF. The CDR3 bases are TGTGCCAGCAGTCCCTCGACAGGGCCCTACACTGAAGCTTTCTTT.

This clonotype was detected ten times or more. The chain is built from TRBV24-1 and TRBJ2-5; D is uncertain. The CDR3 runs to 16 residues. Trimming stripped 3 bases from V and 5 bases from J, with 18 bases between. Germline V lookup: CDR1 KGHDR, CDR2 SFDVKD. In DNA, the CDR3 is TGTGCCACCAGTGATGCGACCCCTAAAGGGTACGAGACCCAGTACTTC. Translated: CATSDATPKGYETQYF.

This clonotype was counted at least ten times. The chain joins TRBV11-2 to TRBJ2-2; D not resolved. V lost 6 bases and J 4 bases, leaving 18 bases between the germline ends. The germline gives CDR1 SGHAT, CDR2 FQNNGV. The length of the CDR3 is 16 residues. CDR3 protein: CASSPHGSQSTGELFF. CDR3 in DNA: TGTGCCAGCAGTCCACACGGATCCCAGAGCACCGGGGAGCTGTTTTTT.

The sample holds many counts of this clonotype. V and J are TRBV2 and TRBJ1-4, with 8 bases lining up with TRBD1. This CDR3 has 15 residues. The V segment lost 7 bases and the J segment 5 bases; nucleotides outside the gene matches: 9. Per the germline V gene, CDR1 is SNHLY and CDR2 is FYNNEI. This CDR3 reads CASTSERQGNEKLFF. The CDR3 DNA sequence: TGTGCCAGCACCTCTGAGAGACAGGGGAATGAAAAACTGTTTTTT.

This clonotype was observed a handful of times. The chain is built from TRBV20-1 and TRBJ2-2; maybe TRBD2 (7 bases). CDR1 is DFQATT and CDR2 is SNEGSKA in the germline V gene (reference sequence). The CDR3 is 15 amino acids. Trimming removed 6 bases at V and 3 bases at J, with 17 bases between. The CDR3, as DNA: TGCAGTGCCAAGAGGGGGGGCGAAGACACCGGGGAGCTGTTTTTT. It is translated as CSAKRGGEDTGELFF.

This clonotype has ten or more counts. CDR3 sequence reads: CASTTDHAGRPYF. DNA of the CDR3: TGTGCCAGCACCACCGACCACGCGGGACGCCCGTACTTC. The rearrangement uses TRBV2 and TRBJ2-5; D is perhaps TRBD2 (6 bases). The V end was cut by 7 bases, the J end by 13 bases, with 22 bases between. The CDR3 extends over 13 amino acids. In germline, CDR1 is SNHLY, CDR2 FYNNEI.

The CDR3 DNA is TGTGCCAGCAGCAACCACGGGACAGGGGGCTCTTGGACTGAAGCTTTCTTT. Protein product: CASSNHGTGGSWTEAFF. V usage is TRBV14 and J usage is TRBJ1-1, with 12 bases fitting TRBD1. From germline, CDR1 is SGHDN and CDR2 FVKESK. Trimming took 5 bases from V and 5 from J; bases not matched to a gene: 12. The CDR3 totals 17 residues.

This clonotype was seen a few times. V and J are TRBV7-9 and TRBJ2-3, with 8 bases identical to TRBD1. Germline CDR1 and CDR2: SEHNR and FQNEAQ (reference sequence). The CDR3 extends over 17 amino acids. The V and J ends lost 5 bases and 3 bases, in that order; junction bases with no gene match: 13. The CDR3 sequence: CASSQGRRDRYTDTQYF. The CDR3 DNA follows: TGTGCCAGCAGCCAGGGGCGCCGGGACAGGTATACAGATACGCAGTATTTT.

This clonotype was observed at least ten times. The chain uses TRBV6-2 or TRBV6-3 and TRBJ2-1; TRBD2 is a possible D gene (6 bases). This CDR3 comprises 13 residues. The V gene lost 10 bases and the J gene lost 0 bases, with 10 bases spanning the gap. Germline loops: CDR1 MNHEY, CDR2 SVGEGT. The CDR3 loop is CATRDSSYNEQFF. In DNA, the CDR3 is TGTGCCACCCGGGACTCCTCCTACAATGAGCAGTTCTTC.

The J gene is TRBJ1-2, the V gene TRBV7-9, with 7 bases fitting TRBD1. Germline loops: CDR1 SEHNR, CDR2 FQNEAQ (reference sequence). CDR3 size: 17 residues. V lost 5 bases, J lost 4 bases, and 16 bases stayed unmatched. CDR3 nucleotides: TGTGCCAGCAGCCAACGCTCCGGGACAGTCGCGCTCTATGGCTACACCTTC. Its translation: CASSQRSGTVALYGYTF. Based on the CDR3 plus reference TRBV7-9 and TRBJ1-2, the full variable domain is DTGVSQNPRHKITKRGQNVTFRCDPISEHNRLYWYRQTLGQGPEFLTYFQNEAQLEKSRLLSDRFSAERPKGSFSTLEIQRTEQGDSAMYLCASSQRSGTVALYGYTFGSGTRLTVV.

This clonotype showed up many times. The chain couples TRBV6-1 to TRBJ2-7; possible D gene TRBD2, 6 bases. The CDR3 is 12 residues long. Trimming cost V 8 bases and J 6 bases, with 14 bases left between them. CDR1 is MNHNS, CDR2 SASEGT, per germline. This CDR3 reads CASEERVGEQYV. DNA for the CDR3: TGTGCCAGCGAGGAGCGGGTGGGCGAGCAGTACGTC.